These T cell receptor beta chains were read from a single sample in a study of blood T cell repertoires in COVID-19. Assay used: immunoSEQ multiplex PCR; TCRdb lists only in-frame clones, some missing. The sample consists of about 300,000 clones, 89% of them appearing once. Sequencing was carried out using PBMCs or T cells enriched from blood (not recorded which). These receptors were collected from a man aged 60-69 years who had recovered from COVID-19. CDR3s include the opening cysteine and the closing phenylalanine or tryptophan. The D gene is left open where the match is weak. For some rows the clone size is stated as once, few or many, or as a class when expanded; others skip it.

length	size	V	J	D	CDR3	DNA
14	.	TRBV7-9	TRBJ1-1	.	CASRGGGIGTEAFF	TGTGCCAGCAGGGGAGGGGGAATAGGCACTGAAGCTTTCTTT
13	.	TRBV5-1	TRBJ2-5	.	CASSLGSEETQYF	TGCGCCAGCAGCTTGGGCAGCGAGGAGACCCAGTACTTC
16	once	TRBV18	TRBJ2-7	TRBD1	CASSTRPGQGTYEQYF	TGTGCCAGCTCAACACGTCCGGGACAGGGGACCTACGAGCAGTACTTC
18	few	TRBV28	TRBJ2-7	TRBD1	CASSFFLRTGRSSYEQYF	TGTGCCAGCAGTTTCTTCCTTCGGACAGGGCGAAGCTCCTACGAGCAGTACTTC
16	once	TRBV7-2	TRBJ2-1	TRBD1	CASSSQTGSSYNEQFF	TGTGCCAGCAGCTCTCAGACAGGGAGCTCCTACAATGAGCAGTTCTTC
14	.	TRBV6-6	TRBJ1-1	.	CASSGATANTEAFF	TGTGCCAGCAGTGGAGCGACAGCGAACACTGAAGCTTTCTTT
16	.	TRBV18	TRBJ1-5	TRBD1	CASSPGQGASNQPQHF	TGTGCCAGCTCACCAGGACAGGGGGCAAGCAATCAGCCCCAGCATTTT
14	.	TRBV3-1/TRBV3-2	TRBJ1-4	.	CASSQQGTNEKLFF	TGTGCCAGCAGCCAACAGGGGACTAATGAAAAACTGTTTTTT
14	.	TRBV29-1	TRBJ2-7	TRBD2	CSVDGTSGMGEQYF	TGCAGCGTTGACGGGACTAGCGGGATGGGCGAGCAGTACTTC
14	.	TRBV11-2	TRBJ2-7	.	CASSLDGRTYEQYF	TGTGCCAGCAGCTTAGACGGCAGGACCTACGAGCAGTACTTC